Below are 20 T cell receptor beta chains sequenced from a single sample in a study of a mutant IDH1 vaccine in newly diagnosed glioma. Clones were read by immunoSEQ multiplex PCR, and TCRdb kept only the in-frame ones, dropping some. The table has some 23,000 clones, about 78% seen once. Described time point: week 11, during vaccination. Each dose delivered 300 ug of mutant IDH1 20-mer peptide subcutaneously with imiquimod. Their target antigens are unknown. Material: PBMCs, obtained from a glioma patient whose treatment included an IDH1 peptide vaccine. Receptor source: a woman aged 18-29 years with glioma.

The rearrangement uses TRBV5-1 and TRBJ2-1, with D possibly being TRBD2 (6 bases). Trimming took off 4 bases at V and 0 bases at J, with 11 bases between the two ends. CDR3 size: 15 residues. Germline CDR1 is SGHRS and CDR2 is YFSETQ. CDR3 in DNA: TGCGCCAGCAGCGTGACTAGGAGCTCCTACAATGAGCAGTTCTTC. Translation: CASSVTRSSYNEQFF.

This sequence joins TRBV7-2 and TRBJ2-7, with TRBD2 identical over 7 bases. Germline trimming cut 5 bases from V and 4 bases from J; bases unmatched to any gene: 11. Per the germline V gene, CDR1 is SGHTA and CDR2 is FQGNSA. The CDR3 extends over 15 amino acids. CDR3 residues: CASSPQGRGMYEQYF. CDR3 bases: TGTGCCAGCAGCCCACAAGGGCGGGGGATGTACGAGCAGTACTTC.

The CDR3 nucleotides are TGTGCCAGCAGCTTGCCGGGGCCCCCGAACACTGAAGCTTTCTTT. This translates into CASSLPGPPNTEAFF. The chain joins TRBV5-4 to TRBJ1-1; perhaps TRBD1 as D (5 bases). V was clipped by 1 base and J by 1 base, with 11 bases between them. The germline gives CDR1 SGHNT, CDR2 YYREEE (reference sequence). The CDR3 has 15 amino acids.

The chain combines TRBV7-9 with TRBJ1-2; D gene ambiguous. The V gene lost 4 bases and the J gene lost 5 bases, with 8 bases spanning the gap. CDR1 is SEHNR and CDR2 is FQNEAQ in the germline V gene (reference sequence). The CDR3 totals 12 residues. The CDR3 here is CASSSSSYGYTF. The DNA of the CDR3 is TGTGCCAGCAGCTCCTCGTCTTATGGCTACACCTTC.

This chain links TRBV29-1 with TRBJ2-3; 9 nucleotides match TRBD1. This CDR3 is built from 12 residues. The ends lost 6 bases at V and 6 bases at J; junction bases unmatched: 4. Germline V gene lookup returns CDR1 SQVTM and CDR2 ANQGSEA. This chain's CDR3 is CSVIQGADTQYF. In nucleotides, the CDR3 is TGCAGCGTCATACAGGGGGCGGATACGCAGTATTTT.

The chain carries TRBV6-1 and TRBJ1-5; 10 positions match TRBD1. Germline values: CDR1 MNHNS, CDR2 SASEGT. The CDR3 totals 14 residues. V gave up 8 bases and J gave up 4 bases; unmatched junction bases: 5. The CDR3 loop is CASFSGQGNQPQHF. For the CDR3, the DNA is TGTGCCAGCTTTTCGGGACAGGGGAATCAGCCCCAGCATTTT.

The chain combines TRBV4-2 with TRBJ2-1, with a weak D call TRBD2 (6 bases). The V gene's germline CDR1 is LGHNA and CDR2 YNFKEQ. This CDR3 is built from 15 residues. The ends were cut back, 4 bases at V and 3 bases at J, with 13 bases in the middle. The CDR3 region is CASSPIGGYYNEQFF. CDR3 sequence (DNA): TGTGCCAGCAGCCCAATTGGAGGGTACTACAATGAGCAGTTCTTC.

The chain uses TRBV5-4 and TRBJ2-1; a weak D match, TRBD2 (5 bases). The germline V and J ends were trimmed by 3 bases and 6 bases, with 10 bases remaining between them. Looked up from germline, CDR1 is SGHNT and CDR2 is YYREEE (reference sequence). CDR3 length: 13 residues. In nucleotides, the CDR3 is TGTGCCAGCAGCTACCGGGATGGCAATGAGCAGTTCTTC. This translates into CASSYRDGNEQFF.

This CDR3 is CSALGSADQPQHF. In nucleotides, the CDR3 is TGCAGCGCCCTGGGCAGTGCCGATCAGCCCCAGCATTTT. This sequence joins TRBV29-1 and TRBJ1-5, with D unclear. Germline V lookup: CDR1 SQVTM, CDR2 ANQGSEA. V was trimmed by 7 bases and J by 5 bases, leaving 15 bases between them. This CDR3 has 13 residues. The entire variable domain, with the rest obtained from reference TRBV29-1 and TRBJ1-5, is as follows: SAVISQKPSRDICQRGTSLTIQCQVDSQVTMMFWYRQQPGQSLTLIATANQGSEATYESGFVIDKFPISRPNLTFSTLTVSNMSPEDSSIYLCSALGSADQPQHFGDGTRLSIL.

In this sample, this clone turned up a few times. This chain connects TRBV2 to TRBJ1-1; D remains ambiguous. Germline assignment: CDR1 SNHLY and CDR2 FYNNEI. The CDR3 totals 11 residues. Here the CDR3 reads CAERANTEAFF. The CDR3 DNA reads as TGTGCGGAACGGGCGAACACTGAAGCTTTCTTT.

The chain recombines TRBV7-9 with TRBJ1-1; possible D gene TRBD1, 5 bases. Trimming stripped 5 bases from V and 6 bases from J, with 13 bases between. CDR3 length: 13 amino acids. The germline V gene has CDR1 SEHNR and CDR2 FQNEAQ (reference sequence). CDR3 coding DNA: TGTGCCAGCAGCACCGGACAAAGCTCTGAAGCTTTCTTT. This translates into CASSTGQSSEAFF.

The CDR3 DNA follows: TGTGCCAGCATCCCCCGCGGAGGGAGCACAGATACGCAGTATTTT. Amino acid sequence: CASIPRGGSTDTQYF. This sequence joins TRBV6-1 and TRBJ2-3, with TRBD2 as a possible D gene (6 bases). The germline V gene encodes CDR1 MNHNS and CDR2 SASEGT. V shed 7 bases and J shed 0 bases, with 14 bases lying between them. The CDR3 loop spans 15 amino acids.

The chain uses TRBV11-3 and TRBJ2-7; TRBD1 matches at 9 bases. With 4 bases clipped from V and 3 bases from J, the junction kept 1 base outside the gene matches. Germline loops: CDR1 SGHNT, CDR2 YENEEA. The CDR3 length is 13 residues. CDR3 sequence (DNA): TGTGCCAGCAGCTCGACAGGGGGCTACGAGCAGTACTTC. This encodes CASSSTGGYEQYF.

The genes are TRBV6-1 and TRBJ2-7; TRBD1 agrees at 8 bases. The CDR3 consists of 17 residues. With 4 bases clipped from V and 2 bases from J, the junction kept 13 bases outside the gene matches. Germline V lookup: CDR1 MNHNS, CDR2 SASEGT. CDR3 sequence (DNA): TGTGCCAGCAGTGTCCAGATCTCCGGGACAGGAGCCTACGAGCAGTACTTC. It yields the protein CASSVQISGTGAYEQYF.

The chain links TRBV4-1 to TRBJ2-1; possibly TRBD2 for D (6 bases). CDR1 is MGHRA and CDR2 is YSYEKL in the germline V gene. The CDR3 covers 17 residues. V shed 1 base and J shed 5 bases, with 18 bases lying between them. In nucleotides, the CDR3 is TGCGCCAGCAGCCAAGTTAGGGGCGCGGGGACCAACAATGAGCAGTTCTTC. It specifies CASSQVRGAGTNNEQFF.

This clone was counted once. The chain is built from TRBV29-1 and TRBJ2-2; 15 positions agree with TRBD2. Germline V gene lookup returns CDR1 SQVTM and CDR2 ANQGSEA. V dropped 6 bases and J dropped 6; count of bases not matched to a gene: 8. The CDR3 totals 16 residues. Here the CDR3 reads CSVEGLAGGIAGELFF. The DNA of the CDR3 is TGCAGCGTGGAGGGACTAGCGGGAGGAATCGCCGGGGAGCTGTTTTTT.

This chain connects TRBV6-5 to TRBJ1-5; a weak D match, TRBD1 (5 bases). This CDR3 is 13 amino acids long. V lost 7 bases and J 4 bases, leaving 11 bases between the germline ends. The germline V gene encodes CDR1 MNHEY and CDR2 SVGAGI. Here the CDR3 reads CASTSGQNQPQHF. The CDR3 nucleotides read TGTGCCAGCACGTCAGGGCAGAATCAGCCCCAGCATTTT.

This clone was counted only a few times. The chain combines TRBV11-2 with TRBJ1-1; 7 bases are a match to TRBD1. CDR3 length: 13 residues. Trimming at V came to 10 bases and at J to 1 base, leaving 6 bases not matched to a gene. CDR1 SGHAT and CDR2 FQNNGV come from the germline V gene. The CDR3 DNA reads TGTGCCATTAAGGGGGCGCAGAACACTGAAGCTTTCTTT. Translating it yields CAIKGAQNTEAFF. Variable domain in full (rest from reference TRBV11-2 and TRBJ1-1): EAGVAQSPRYKIIEKRQSVAFWCNPISGHATLYWYQQILGQGPKLLIQFQNNGVVDDSQLPKDRFSAERLKGVDSTLKIQPAKLEDSAVYLCAIKGAQNTEAFFGQGTRLTVV.

Notes on this clone: The same CDR3 arises from other DNA sequences in this sample as well. V gene TRBV9 combines with J gene TRBJ2-5; D might be TRBD2 (6 bases). V shed 0 bases and J shed 2 bases, with 11 bases lying between them. CDR3 length: 15 amino acids. In germline, CDR1 is SGDLS, CDR2 YYNGEE. The CDR3 sequence is CASSVDSGGQETQYF. The DNA of the CDR3 is TGTGCCAGCAGCGTAGATAGCGGAGGGCAAGAGACCCAGTACTTC.

The rearrangement uses TRBV9 and TRBJ2-1, with 7 bases lining up with TRBD2. The V gene end was trimmed by 2 bases and the J gene end by 0 bases; junction bases not matched to a gene: 17. Germline V lookup: CDR1 SGDLS, CDR2 YYNGEE. CDR3 length equals 20 residues. The CDR3 coding sequence is TGTGCCAGCAGCGTCCAGATAACAGCGGGAAGGGCAAGCTCCTACAATGAGCAGTTCTTC. Translation: CASSVQITAGRASSYNEQFF.